This T cell receptor beta chain is from a study of blood T cell repertoires in COVID-19. Which cohort a participant joined came from the clinical history participants gave. The recovered donors of Cohort 3 showed two negative PCRs, clearance, or symptom resolution. Source study methods: Reference gene primer amplification in the assay estimated nucleated cell counts. Sequencing used immunoSEQ multiplex PCR; TCRdb keeps in-frame clones, though not all of them. V, J and clone size reflect that table, while D and trimming were determined from the DNA. The table records hundreds of thousands of clones, 88% of them present only once. The germline gives CDR1 MDHEN, CDR2 SYDVKM. Deletions cut 3 bases from V and 7 bases from J, with 12 bases between. This CDR3 contains 13 residues. This clone showed up just once.

The chain uses TRBV28 and TRBJ2-5; a possible D gene is TRBD2 (5 bases). This receptor was identified in a woman aged 25 to 39 who had recovered from COVID-19. The sample taken for sequencing was PBMCs or T cells enriched from blood (not recorded which). The CDR3 sequence is CASSFRSRGTQYF. CDR3 sequence (DNA): TGTGCCAGCAGTTTTAGGTCTCGGGGGACCCAGTACTTC.